These T cell receptor beta chains were read from a single sample in a study of blood T cell repertoires in COVID-19. The protocol was immunoSEQ multiplex PCR, while the TCRdb copy is restricted to in-frame clones and leaves out a portion. The repertoire holds around 370,000 clones, around 91% seen once, with roughly 3.5% in the top ten. Sequencing used peripheral blood. These receptors were collected from a woman aged 18 to 35 who had recovered from COVID-19. CDR3s include the opening cysteine and the closing phenylalanine or tryptophan. The D gene is left open where the match is weak. Size is omitted from some rows. Given values are once, few, many or a class for expanded clones.

j_call clone_size v_call d_call cdr3_nt cdr3_aa
TRBJ1-1 - TRBV20-1 - TGCAGTGGCCCAGTCCAGAATGAAGCTTTCTTT CSGPVQNEAFF
TRBJ2-1 - TRBV27 - TGTGCCAGCAGCCTGCGGGCGCCGGGGGATGAGCAGTTCTTC CASSLRAPGDEQFF
TRBJ2-2 - TRBV18 - TGTGCCAGCTCACTTGACATTTTAGTCACCGGGGAGCTGTTTTTT CASSLDILVTGELFF
TRBJ1-1 - TRBV18 - TGTGCCAGCTCAACCTACGGGGAGAACACTGAAGCTTTCTTT CASSTYGENTEAFF
TRBJ1-2 - TRBV3-1/TRBV3-2 - TGTGCCAGCAGCCAAGCATCTGGCTACACCTTC CASSQASGYTF
TRBJ2-3 once TRBV5-1 - TGCGCCAGCAGCTTGGGGGCTTCAGATACGCAGTATTTT CASSLGASDTQYF
TRBJ2-1 - TRBV5-1 TRBD2 TGCGCCAGCAGCTTTGTACTAGCGGGAGAGGGCAATGAGCAGTTCTTC CASSFVLAGEGNEQFF
TRBJ2-2 - TRBV2 TRBD2 TGTGCCAGCAGGGCAACTAGCGGGAGCACCGGGGAGCTGTTTTTT CASRATSGSTGELFF
TRBJ1-5 - TRBV11-2 - TGTGCCAGCAGCCTCTATAGCAATCAGCCCCAGCATTTT CASSLYSNQPQHF
TRBJ2-1 - TRBV4-3 - TGCGCCAGCAGCCAAGATTTGGGAGCAGGGGAGAAGGTCAATGAGCAGTTCTTC CASSQDLGAGEKVNEQFF
TRBJ2-5 - TRBV10-3 - TGTGCCATCAGCGGACAGCACCAAGAGACCCAGTACTTC CAISGQHQETQYF
TRBJ1-2 - TRBV9 - TGTGCCAGCAGCGTAGGGCAGAACTATGGCTACACCTTC CASSVGQNYGYTF
TRBJ2-3 - TRBV5-1 - TGCGCCAGCAGCTTCCGTATACTAGGCCCAGATACGCAGTATTTT CASSFRILGPDTQYF
TRBJ2-1 once TRBV19 TRBD1 TGTGCCAGTAGTACATGGGACAGTCGGAACGACAATGAGCAGTTCTTC CASSTWDSRNDNEQFF
TRBJ1-3 - TRBV9 - TGTGCCAGCAGCGTAGAGAGTGGACAGACAGGAAACACCATATATTTT CASSVESGQTGNTIYF
TRBJ1-2 - TRBV3-1/TRBV3-2 - TGTGCCAGCAGCCAACTCGACGGGACATCCTATGGCTACACCTTC CASSQLDGTSYGYTF
TRBJ2-1 - TRBV5-1 TRBD2 TGCGCCAGCAGCTTGGATTTAGCGGGTGCCTACAATGAGCAGTTCTTC CASSLDLAGAYNEQFF
TRBJ2-1 - TRBV6-5 - TGTGCCAGCAGTCCCTCACAGGGTATCGACAATGAGCAGTTCTTC CASSPSQGIDNEQFF
TRBJ1-2 - TRBV7-2 - TGTGCCAGCAGCTTAGCTGGGACATACTATGGCTACACCTTC CASSLAGTYYGYTF
TRBJ1-2 - TRBV28 - TGTGCCAGCAGTTCCGGGAACGATTATGGCTACACCTTC CASSSGNDYGYTF
TRBJ2-2 - TRBV5-4 TRBD2 TGTGCCAGCAGCTTGGGACTAGCGATCACCGGGGAGCTGTTTTTT CASSLGLAITGELFF
TRBJ1-2 - TRBV4-3 - TGCGCCAGCAGCCAACGTTTGGGCCATGGCTACACCTTC CASSQRLGHGYTF
TRBJ2-5 - TRBV3-1/TRBV3-2 TRBD2 TGTGCCAGCAGCCAGGGGAACGGACTAGCGGGATTTCAAGAGACCCAGTACTTC CASSQGNGLAGFQETQYF
TRBJ1-4 - TRBV19 TRBD1 TGTGCCAGTAGTGATCGGCATTTGGGACAGGGAGCCAAACTGTTTTTT CASSDRHLGQGAKLFF
TRBJ1-1 - TRBV29-1 - TGCAGCGTTGAGGCAGGGATCACTGAAGCTTTCTTT CSVEAGITEAFF
TRBJ1-1 - TRBV6-2/TRBV6-3 - TGTGCCAGCAGTCCGTTAGAGACAGACACTGAAGCTTTCTTT CASSPLETDTEAFF
TRBJ2-2 - TRBV9 - TGTGCCAGCAGCGCCCGGACAGTGGCCGGGGAGCTGTTTTTT CASSARTVAGELFF
TRBJ1-6 - TRBV7-9 - TGTGCCAGCAGCCTACAGGGAACATATTCACCCCTCCACTTT CASSLQGTYSPLHF
TRBJ1-1 - TRBV10-1 - TGCGCCAGCAGTGAGGACAGCACTGAAGCTTTCTTT CASSEDSTEAFF
TRBJ1-2 - TRBV7-2 TRBD1 TGTGCCAGCAGCACTTCCGGGACAGGGGTTTTTCCCGCCTATGGCTACACCTTC CASSTSGTGVFPAYGYTF
TRBJ1-6 - TRBV27 TRBD1 TGTGCCAGCAGTTTATCATCCGTGACAGGGGGCTGGTCACCCCTCCACTTT CASSLSSVTGGWSPLHF
TRBJ1-4 - TRBV3-1/TRBV3-2 TRBD1 TGTGCCAGCAGCTTCCGCGGGACAGATGAAAAACTGTTTTTT CASSFRGTDEKLFF
TRBJ2-2 once TRBV6-6 TRBD2 TGTGCCAGCAGTTACACTAGCGGGAGGGGGACCGGGGAGCTGTTTTTT CASSYTSGRGTGELFF
TRBJ2-3 - TRBV11-2 - TGTGCCAGCAGCGGGGGCGGGCCCACAGATACGCAGTATTTT CASSGGGPTDTQYF
TRBJ1-1 - TRBV7-9 - TGTGCCAGCAGCGTAGTCCGGGGTGTCACTGAAGCTTTCTTT CASSVVRGVTEAFF
TRBJ1-2 - TRBV6-2/TRBV6-3 TRBD1 TGTGCCAGCAGTCGAACACAGGGGGACGTCTATGGCTACACCTTC CASSRTQGDVYGYTF
TRBJ2-1 - TRBV10-3 - TGTGCCATCAGTGAGTCGAGGTACCAGACTAGTCATAATGAGCAGTTCTTC CAISESRYQTSHNEQFF
TRBJ1-2 - TRBV5-6 - TGTGCCAGCAGCCCCTGGGGGCAGAGATATGGCTACACCTTC CASSPWGQRYGYTF
TRBJ1-2 - TRBV9 - TGTGCCAGCAGCGTAGGGCTCGGCAGGGGTAACTATGGCTACACCTTC CASSVGLGRGNYGYTF
TRBJ2-6 - TRBV4-3 - TGCGCCAGCAGCCAAGATCGGGGTGGGTCCGGGGCCAACGTCCTGACTTTC CASSQDRGGSGANVLTF
TRBJ1-5 many TRBV10-3 - TGTGCCATCACCTCGGGTTATAATCAGCCCCAGCATTTT CAITSGYNQPQHF
TRBJ2-5 - TRBV27 TRBD1 TGTGCCAGCAGTTTAAACACAGGGGGCAGGCAAGAGACCCAGTACTTC CASSLNTGGRQETQYF
TRBJ2-1 - TRBV5-1 - TGCGCCAGCAGCGCCGGGGGGCTAGTTCCCAATGAGCAGTTCTTC CASSAGGLVPNEQFF
TRBJ2-5 once TRBV4-1 TRBD2 TGCGCCAGCAGCCAAGATCTACTAGCGGGGTCTGAGGAGACCCAGTACTTC CASSQDLLAGSEETQYF
TRBJ2-5 - TRBV2 - TGTGCCAGCAGTGATGACGGGGAGACCCAGTACTTC CASSDDGETQYF
TRBJ1-2 few TRBV29-1 TRBD1 TGCAGCGCCTCGGGGTGGGACAGCAGTAACTATGGCTACACCTTC CSASGWDSSNYGYTF
TRBJ1-1 - TRBV7-5 - TGTGCCAGAAGCTTAGATAACAGGACGTGGTGGGACACTGAAGCTTTCTTT CARSLDNRTWWDTEAFF
TRBJ2-1 - TRBV12-5 - TGTGCTAGCGGGAGCCCTCCCTACAATGAGCAGTTCTTC CASGSPPYNEQFF
TRBJ1-1 - TRBV11-2 TRBD1 TGTGCCAGCAGCGGACAGGGCTACACTGAAGCTTTCTTT CASSGQGYTEAFF
TRBJ2-5 - TRBV5-1 TRBD2 TGCGCCAGTACCATCACTAGCGGTCTCCAAGAGACCCAGTACTTC CASTITSGLQETQYF
TRBJ2-3 - TRBV5-4 - TGTGCCAGCAGCTTGGCGGCAGGGGTAACAGATACGCAGTATTTT CASSLAAGVTDTQYF
TRBJ2-6 once TRBV4-3 TRBD1 TGCGCCAGCAGCCAAGATGAGGACCTCCGGGACAGCTGGGCAGGGGCCAACGTCCTGACTTTC CASSQDEDLRDSWAGANVLTF
TRBJ2-1 - TRBV27 TRBD2 TGTGCCAGCAGTTACCGGCTAGCGGGCGAGCAGTTCTTC CASSYRLAGEQFF
TRBJ1-5 - TRBV15 - TGTGCCACCAGCAGAGCGGGGAACAATCAGCCCCAGCATTTT CATSRAGNNQPQHF
TRBJ1-2 - TRBV7-9 - TGTGCCAGCAGCAAATGGGGGGATCGGGATGGCTACACCTTC CASSKWGDRDGYTF